This TCR beta chain was retrieved from a study of shared clonotypes between healthy human individuals. The method was immunoSEQ multiplex PCR; TCRdb's version includes in-frame clones alone and lacks a portion of them. The table has 600,000 to 700,000 clones, around 78% seen once. From germline, CDR1 is WNHNN and CDR2 SYGVQD (reference sequence). The CDR3 sequence is 14 residues long. Trimming took 10 bases from V and 2 from J, leaving 16 bases between them. Sequencing was carried out using memory CD4+ T cells sorted from blood. As for subset: CD45RA-negative fraction. This sequence originates from a woman in her 30s in good health. This chain links TRBV10-1 with TRBJ2-3; no reliable D call. CDR3 amino acids: CATPEYLSTDTQYF. DNA of the CDR3: TGCGCCACCCCGGAGTACCTGTCCACAGATACGCAGTATTTT.